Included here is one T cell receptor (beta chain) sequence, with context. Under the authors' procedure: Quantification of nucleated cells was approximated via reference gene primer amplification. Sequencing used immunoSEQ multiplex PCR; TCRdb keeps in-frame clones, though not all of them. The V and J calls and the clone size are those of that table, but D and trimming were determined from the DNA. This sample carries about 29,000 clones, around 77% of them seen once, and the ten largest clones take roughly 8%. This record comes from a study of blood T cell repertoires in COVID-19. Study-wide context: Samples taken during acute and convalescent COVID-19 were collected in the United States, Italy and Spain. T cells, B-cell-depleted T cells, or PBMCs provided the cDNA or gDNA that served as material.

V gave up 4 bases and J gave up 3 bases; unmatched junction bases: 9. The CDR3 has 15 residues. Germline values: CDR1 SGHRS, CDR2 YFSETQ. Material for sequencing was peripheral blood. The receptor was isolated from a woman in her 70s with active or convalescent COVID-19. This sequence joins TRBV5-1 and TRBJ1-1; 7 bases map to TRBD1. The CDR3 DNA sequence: TGCGCCAGCAGCCACAACAGGGGAGTGGACACTGAAGCTTTCTTT. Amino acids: CASSHNRGVDTEAFF.